A selection of T cell receptor beta chains follows, all from one sample in a study of cytomegalovirus exposure and HLA in healthy donors. Sequencing was performed with immunoSEQ multiplex PCR; in TCRdb, only in-frame clones are kept and a portion is missing. The sample consists of more than 45,000 clones, roughly 80% of them appearing once. Sequenced input: PBMCs. All receptors derive from a woman aged 40-49 years in good health and CMV-seropositive. The CDR3 runs from the conserved cysteine through the conserved F or W. The D gene is left open where the match is weak.

J gene | V gene | D gene | CDR3 protein
TRBJ2-5 | TRBV5-6 | TRBD1 | CATHRGRETQYF
TRBJ2-3 | TRBV7-2 | TRBD2 | CASSLLAAQYF
TRBJ1-1 | TRBV10-2 | TRBD1 | CASSVPGQVRGFF
TRBJ2-4 | TRBV4-1 | NA | CASSQVGGRGNIQYF
TRBJ1-6 | TRBV30 | NA | CAWERVGLRSLHF
TRBJ2-7 | TRBV7-2 | TRBD2 | CASSQRGPDYEQYF
TRBJ1-2 | TRBV28 | NA | CASSLRVRGYTF
TRBJ2-7 | TRBV19 | NA | CASSSRQDAYEQYF
TRBJ2-5 | TRBV19 | TRBD2 | CASSSGLVETQYF
TRBJ1-1 | TRBV6-5 | NA | CASSYSGYMNTEAFF
TRBJ1-6 | TRBV5-4 | TRBD1 | CASSRGQGGSYNSPLHF
TRBJ1-5 | TRBV30 | NA | CAWSGGNQPQHF
TRBJ1-6 | TRBV30 | NA | CAWRELNDRNRGPLHF
TRBJ1-6 | TRBV5-1 | TRBD1 | CASSLDRDSPLHF
TRBJ1-5 | TRBV18 | NA | CASSPTREGSQPQHF
TRBJ1-1 | TRBV2 | NA | CASSERQEGNTEAFF